This T cell receptor (beta chain) was observed in a study of blood T cell repertoires in COVID-19. On the study more broadly: Material from acute and convalescent COVID-19 was sourced from the United States, Italy and Spain. Sources were T cells, B-cell-depleted T cells, or PBMCs; the material itself was cDNA or gDNA.

As originally analysed: Amplifying reference gene primers gave estimates of nucleated cell counts. TCRdb's table, derived via immunoSEQ multiplex PCR, lists solely in-frame clones and lacks some. Clone size and the V and J calls come from that table; the DNA yielded D and trimming. The sample consists of 140,000 or so clones, roughly four fifths of them appearing once. This clone has more than one count but fewer than ten. This TCR was sampled from a woman aged 50 to 60 with acute COVID-19. The specimen sequenced was PBMCs or T cells enriched from blood (not recorded which).

CDR3 DNA sequence: TGTGCCAGCAGTTACAGAGGAGGGGGCCCGGATACGCAGTATTTT. It yields the protein CASSYRGGGPDTQYF. This chain connects TRBV6-5 to TRBJ2-3; maybe TRBD1 (7 bases). Trimming took off 2 bases at V and 6 bases at J, with 15 bases between the two ends. Looked up from germline, CDR1 is MNHEY and CDR2 is SVGAGI. The CDR3 length is 15 residues.